A selection of T cell receptor beta chains follows, all from one sample in a study of T-cell reconstitution after alpha-beta-depleted transplantation in children. TCRdb re-analysed the PCR reads in MiXCR, keeping a single row per CDR3 protein. The sample yields 250,000 to 350,000 distinct CDR3 sequences, 9.9% seen once. Sequences were derived from PBMCs from the stem cell graft donor, sampled from the stem cell graft. These receptors came from a human donor who donated a stem cell graft to a child with SCID. Each CDR3 is given with its conserved first and last residue. A D gene is named only where the DNA matches it firmly. Clone size is stated in some rows and not others, as once, few, many or a class when expanded.

cdr3_aa: CSARRTETQYF; cdr3_nt: TGCAGTGCTAGGAGAACAGAGACCCAGTACTTC; d_call: NA; v_call: TRBV20-1; j_call: TRBJ2-5; clone_size: few
cdr3_aa: CASGKGALSNYGYTF; cdr3_nt: TGTGCCAGCGGAAAAGGGGCGCTTTCTAACTATGGCTACACCTTC; d_call: NA; v_call: TRBV12-3/TRBV12-4; j_call: TRBJ1-2; clone_size: many
cdr3_aa: CASSPTAPNSGANVLTF; cdr3_nt: TGTGCCAGCAGTCCCACGGCACCGAACTCTGGGGCCAACGTCCTGACTTTC; d_call: NA; v_call: TRBV6-1; j_call: TRBJ2-6; clone_size: few
cdr3_aa: CASSPDRVGGYTF; cdr3_nt: TGTGCCAGCAGCCCAGACAGGGTCGGAGGCTACACCTTC; d_call: TRBD1; v_call: TRBV9; j_call: TRBJ1-2; clone_size: many
cdr3_aa: CASSERGGSGANVLTF; cdr3_nt: TGTGCCAGCAGTGAGCGGGGGGGCTCTGGGGCCAACGTCCTGACTTTC; d_call: TRBD2; v_call: TRBV6-4; j_call: TRBJ2-6; clone_size: few
cdr3_aa: CASSLVGARDEQFF; cdr3_nt: TGTGCCAGCAGCTTAGTGGGGGCCCGAGATGAGCAGTTCTTC; d_call: NA; v_call: TRBV7-6; j_call: TRBJ2-1; clone_size: NA
cdr3_aa: CSVPGQGYRTGELFF; cdr3_nt: TGCAGCGTCCCGGGACAGGGGTATCGAACCGGGGAGCTGTTTTTT; d_call: TRBD1; v_call: TRBV29-1; j_call: TRBJ2-2; clone_size: many
cdr3_aa: CSARDPTSGGAKEQFF; cdr3_nt: TGCAGTGCTAGGGACCCCACTAGCGGGGGGGCAAAGGAGCAGTTCTTC; d_call: TRBD2; v_call: TRBV20-1; j_call: TRBJ2-1; clone_size: few
cdr3_aa: CSARAGLAGLAYNEQFF; cdr3_nt: TGCAGTGCTAGAGCTGGACTAGCGGGGCTGGCCTACAATGAGCAGTTCTTC; d_call: TRBD2; v_call: TRBV20-1; j_call: TRBJ2-1; clone_size: few
cdr3_aa: CASSKGESRAYEQYF; cdr3_nt: TGTGCCAGCAGCAAAGGAGAATCGAGGGCCTACGAGCAGTACTTC; d_call: NA; v_call: TRBV21-1; j_call: TRBJ2-7; clone_size: NA
cdr3_aa: CASSLTGPETQYF; cdr3_nt: TGCGCCAGCAGCTTGACCGGACCTGAGACCCAGTACTTC; d_call: NA; v_call: TRBV5-1; j_call: TRBJ2-5; clone_size: few
cdr3_aa: CASGRAQGRVVTGELFF; cdr3_nt: TGTGCCAGCGGAAGGGCCCAAGGCAGGGTTGTGACCGGGGAGCTGTTTTTT; d_call: NA; v_call: TRBV6-2/TRBV6-3; j_call: TRBJ2-2; clone_size: NA
cdr3_aa: CASAFSGVQETQYF; cdr3_nt: TGCGCCAGCGCCTTCAGCGGTGTCCAAGAGACCCAGTACTTC; d_call: NA; v_call: TRBV5-1; j_call: TRBJ2-5; clone_size: many
cdr3_aa: CASSHTMGGTFEQFF; cdr3_nt: TGCGCCAGCAGCCACACGATGGGGGGCACTTTTGAGCAGTTCTTC; d_call: NA; v_call: TRBV5-1; j_call: TRBJ2-1; clone_size: many
cdr3_aa: CASSYRTGGVYEQYF; cdr3_nt: TGCGCCAGCAGCTACAGGACAGGGGGCGTCTACGAGCAGTACTTC; d_call: TRBD1; v_call: TRBV5-1; j_call: TRBJ2-7; clone_size: few
cdr3_aa: CSARDWDRTKGGYTF; cdr3_nt: TGCAGTGCTAGAGATTGGGACAGGACTAAGGGTGGCTACACCTTC; d_call: TRBD1; v_call: TRBV20-1; j_call: TRBJ1-2; clone_size: NA
cdr3_aa: CASSKEGGFEGETQYF; cdr3_nt: TGTGCCAGCAGCAAAGAAGGGGGCTTCGAGGGAGAGACCCAGTACTTC; d_call: NA; v_call: TRBV21-1; j_call: TRBJ2-5; clone_size: NA
cdr3_aa: CSARCRGNEQFF; cdr3_nt: TGCAGTGCTAGATGTAGGGGAAATGAGCAGTTCTTC; d_call: NA; v_call: TRBV20-1; j_call: TRBJ2-1; clone_size: NA
cdr3_aa: CASSLAQGTDTQYF; cdr3_nt: TGTGCCAGCAGTTTAGCGCAAGGGACAGATACGCAGTATTTT; d_call: NA; v_call: TRBV12-3/TRBV12-4; j_call: TRBJ2-3; clone_size: few
cdr3_aa: CASNARGSSTDTQYF; cdr3_nt: TGTGCCAGCAACGCCCGGGGGTCTAGCACAGATACGCAGTATTTT; d_call: NA; v_call: TRBV6-1; j_call: TRBJ2-3; clone_size: few
cdr3_aa: CASSLGGSTNEKLFF; cdr3_nt: TGCGCCAGCAGCCTGGGAGGGTCAACTAATGAAAAACTGTTTTTT; d_call: NA; v_call: TRBV4-1; j_call: TRBJ1-4; clone_size: few
cdr3_aa: CASSLGTGEQFF; cdr3_nt: TGCGCTAGCAGCTTGGGGACAGGAGAGCAGTTCTTC; d_call: TRBD1; v_call: TRBV5-1; j_call: TRBJ2-1; clone_size: NA
cdr3_aa: CASSEAGTTNTGELFF; cdr3_nt: TGCGCCAGCAGTGAGGCCGGGACGACGAACACCGGGGAGCTGTTTTTT; d_call: NA; v_call: TRBV10-1; j_call: TRBJ2-2; clone_size: NA
cdr3_aa: CASTPRGGRDTGELFF; cdr3_nt: TGTGCCAGCACCCCGAGGGGGGGTCGAGACACCGGGGAGCTGTTTTTT; d_call: NA; v_call: TRBV6-2/TRBV6-3; j_call: TRBJ2-2; clone_size: few
cdr3_aa: CASSLAELEQYF; cdr3_nt: TGTGCCAGCAGCTTAGCAGAGCTCGAGCAGTACTTC; d_call: NA; v_call: TRBV7-9; j_call: TRBJ2-7; clone_size: NA
cdr3_aa: CASSYLDNYEQYF; cdr3_nt: TGTGCCAGCAGTTACTTGGACAACTACGAGCAGTACTTC; d_call: NA; v_call: TRBV6-6; j_call: TRBJ2-7; clone_size: few
cdr3_aa: CASSLRGRGDTQYF; cdr3_nt: TGTGCCAGCAGCTTACGCGGTAGAGGAGATACGCAGTATTTT; d_call: NA; v_call: TRBV7-9; j_call: TRBJ2-3; clone_size: many
cdr3_aa: CASSFMTGGKNTEAFF; cdr3_nt: TGTGCCAGCAGCTTCATGACAGGGGGAAAAAACACTGAAGCTTTCTTT; d_call: TRBD1; v_call: TRBV3-1; j_call: TRBJ1-1; clone_size: few
cdr3_aa: CASSLSRTGDGDYGYTF; cdr3_nt: TGTGCCAGCAGCTTGAGCCGGACAGGCGACGGTGACTATGGCTACACCTTC; d_call: TRBD1; v_call: TRBV7-8; j_call: TRBJ1-2; clone_size: few
cdr3_aa: CASSLLVGSRSSYEQYF; cdr3_nt: TGTGCCAGCAGCCTTTTGGTTGGCTCCCGGAGCTCCTACGAGCAGTACTTC; d_call: NA; v_call: TRBV3-1; j_call: TRBJ2-7; clone_size: few
cdr3_aa: CASSYAFSGGLQETQYF; cdr3_nt: TGTGCCAGCAGTTACGCTTTTAGCGGGGGGCTACAAGAGACCCAGTACTTC; d_call: TRBD2; v_call: TRBV12-3/TRBV12-4; j_call: TRBJ2-5; clone_size: few
cdr3_aa: CASSQGPGTDYLEQYF; cdr3_nt: TGTGCCAGCAGCCAGGGCCCCGGGACAGATTATCTCGAGCAGTACTTC; d_call: TRBD1; v_call: TRBV7-9; j_call: TRBJ2-7; clone_size: NA
cdr3_aa: CASTPPEGGETQYF; cdr3_nt: TGTGCCAGCACACCACCTGAGGGCGGGGAGACCCAGTACTTC; d_call: NA; v_call: TRBV18; j_call: TRBJ2-5; clone_size: NA
cdr3_aa: CASSSLTGGDEQYF; cdr3_nt: TGTGCCAGCAGTTCATTGACAGGGGGGGACGAGCAGTACTTC; d_call: TRBD1; v_call: TRBV12-3/TRBV12-4; j_call: TRBJ2-7; clone_size: NA
cdr3_aa: CASSRGLAGTGELFF; cdr3_nt: TGTGCCAGTAGTCGAGGACTAGCGGGCACCGGGGAGCTGTTTTTT; d_call: TRBD2; v_call: TRBV19; j_call: TRBJ2-2; clone_size: many
cdr3_aa: CASSPGTSGAQGETQYF; cdr3_nt: TGTGCCAGCAGCCCCGGGACTAGCGGGGCCCAAGGGGAGACCCAGTACTTC; d_call: TRBD2; v_call: TRBV7-9; j_call: TRBJ2-5; clone_size: NA
cdr3_aa: CASRYDRMNTEAFF; cdr3_nt: TGCGCCAGCAGGTATGACAGAATGAACACTGAAGCTTTCTTT; d_call: NA; v_call: TRBV4-1; j_call: TRBJ1-1; clone_size: few
cdr3_aa: CSARRASQETQYF; cdr3_nt: TGCAGTGCTAGAAGAGCTAGCCAAGAGACCCAGTACTTC; d_call: NA; v_call: TRBV20-1; j_call: TRBJ2-5; clone_size: many
cdr3_aa: CASSGGQGNNYGYTF; cdr3_nt: TGTGCCAGCAGCGGGGGACAGGGTAATAACTATGGCTACACCTTC; d_call: TRBD1; v_call: TRBV5-5; j_call: TRBJ1-2; clone_size: NA
cdr3_aa: CASSPSRGGETQYF; cdr3_nt: TGTGCCAGCAGCCCCTCGCGGGGGGGTGAGACCCAGTACTTC; d_call: TRBD2; v_call: TRBV12-3/TRBV12-4; j_call: TRBJ2-5; clone_size: NA